This is a list of T cell receptor beta chains from one sample in a study of control samples from healthy donors and cancer patients. Assay used: immunoSEQ multiplex PCR; TCRdb lists only in-frame clones, some missing. In the table there are about 130,000 clones, approximately 95% of which are singletons. Sequenced: blood. Every receptor here comes from a man aged 30-40 years in good health. The CDR3 runs from the conserved cysteine through the conserved F or W. The order of the fields is V gene, J gene, clone size, D gene, CDR3 DNA, CDR3 protein. A D gene is named only where the DNA matches it firmly. Clone size is stated in some rows and not others, as once, few, many or a class when expanded.

>TRBV7-2|TRBJ1-1|-|TRBD1
TGTGCCAGCAGCTTGGAGGGACAGGGGCCCCCGAACACTGAAGCTTTCTTT
CASSLEGQGPPNTEAFF
>TRBV19|TRBJ2-2|-|-
TGTGCCAGTAGTTCCGGGACCGGGGAGCTGTTTTTT
CASSSGTGELFF
>TRBV5-3|TRBJ1-2|-|-
TGTGCCAGAAGCGCGAGGGATAACTATGGCTACACCTTC
CARSARDNYGYTF
>TRBV5-6|TRBJ2-4|-|-
TGTGCCAGCAGCTTGGGGCGGAACATTCAGTACTTC
CASSLGRNIQYF
>TRBV27|TRBJ2-1|-|TRBD2
TGTGCCAGCAGTCCAACTAGCGGGGGGGCCTACAATGAGCAGTTCTTC
CASSPTSGGAYNEQFF
>TRBV6-5|TRBJ2-7|once|-
TGTGCCAGCAGGGGTGACAGGAGCTCCTACGAGCAGTACTTC
CASRGDRSSYEQYF
>TRBV2|TRBJ2-5|-|-
TGTGCCAGCATGAAAAGGCAGAGCTTCCAAGAGACCCAGTACTTC
CASMKRQSFQETQYF
>TRBV15|TRBJ1-4|-|TRBD1
TGTGCCACCATCAGGCGAGGGGGCAGAGAAAAACTGTTTTTT
CATIRRGGREKLFF
>TRBV7-2|TRBJ1-6|-|TRBD1
TGTGCCAGCAGCTTTGCGACAGGGTGGACTAGCTCCTATAATTCACCCCTCCACTTT
CASSFATGWTSSYNSPLHF
>TRBV18|TRBJ1-1|-|-
TGTGCCAGCTCACCAGGGACCTCTCGTCTGACTGAAGCTTTCTTT
CASSPGTSRLTEAFF
>TRBV5-1|TRBJ2-7|-|-
TGCGCCAGCAGCTTGGAGGCGGCCTCCTACGAGCAGTACTTC
CASSLEAASYEQYF
>TRBV24-1|TRBJ1-1|-|-
TGTGCCACCAGTGATGGGGGGGCCAAGGGACGCCCTGAAGCTTTCTTT
CATSDGGAKGRPEAFF
>TRBV7-3|TRBJ2-3|-|-
TGTGCCAGCAGCCTCGGGACCACGCAAGCAGATACGCAGTATTTT
CASSLGTTQADTQYF
>TRBV9|TRBJ1-1|once|-
TGTGCCAGCAGCGTAGCATTACAGAACACTGAAGCTTTCTTT
CASSVALQNTEAFF
>TRBV4-1|TRBJ1-1|-|-
TGCGCCAGCAGCCAAGACAGTTTTCTGAACACTGAAGCTTTCTTT
CASSQDSFLNTEAFF
>TRBV10-3|TRBJ2-1|-|-
TGTGCCATCAGTGAGTCGGCCGGGGCCGACAATGAGCAGTTCTTC
CAISESAGADNEQFF
>TRBV28|TRBJ1-5|once|-
TGTGCCAGCAGTTTCTTGGACGGACCCGGCAATCAGCCCCAGCATTTT
CASSFLDGPGNQPQHF
>TRBV5-8|TRBJ2-1|-|TRBD2
TGTGCCAGCAGCTTGGGACTAGCGTGGAATGAGCAGTTCTTC
CASSLGLAWNEQFF
>TRBV11-2|TRBJ2-4|-|TRBD1
TGTGCCAGCAGCTTAGGGGTTAGTGGACAGGGGATGAACATTCAGTACTTC
CASSLGVSGQGMNIQYF
>TRBV6-5|TRBJ1-1|-|TRBD1
TGTGCCAGCAACAGGGGATCGGGCACTGAAGCTTTCTTT
CASNRGSGTEAFF
>TRBV5-1|TRBJ2-6|-|-
TGCGCCAGCAGCTCCTACGGGTCATCCGGGGCCAACGTCCTGACTTTC
CASSSYGSSGANVLTF
>TRBV5-1|TRBJ2-7|-|TRBD2
TGCGCCAGCAGCCTTACGACTAGCGGGGGGGCCTACGAGCAGTACTTC
CASSLTTSGGAYEQYF
>TRBV7-2|TRBJ2-5|-|TRBD1
TGTGCCAGCAGCGGGGACAGGGGTTCAGGGACCCAGTACTTC
CASSGDRGSGTQYF
>TRBV29-1|TRBJ2-2|-|TRBD1
TGCAGCGCCGGGGACAGGACTACCGGGGAGCTGTTTTTT
CSAGDRTTGELFF
>TRBV5-6|TRBJ2-5|-|TRBD2
TGTGCCAGCAGCCCCACATGGACTAGCGGCGGGGCCCCAGAGACCCAGTACTTC
CASSPTWTSGGAPETQYF
>TRBV14|TRBJ1-1|-|-
TGTGCCAGCAGCCCTTACCGGGACACTGAAGCTTTCTTT
CASSPYRDTEAFF
>TRBV5-8|TRBJ2-1|-|-
TGTGCCAGCGGACGACTCCCCCCCTACAATGAGCAGTTCTTC
CASGRLPPYNEQFF
>TRBV4-1|TRBJ2-5|once|-
TGCGCCAGCAGCCGAGATCCTACCCAAGCGGGCCTCCAAGAGACCCAGTACTTC
CASSRDPTQAGLQETQYF
>TRBV7-9|TRBJ1-1|-|-
TGTGCCAGCAGCTTAGCAAGTCAGGGGAACACTGAAGCTTTCTTT
CASSLASQGNTEAFF
>TRBV5-4|TRBJ2-1|-|-
TGTGCCAGCAGCCGAAGCGGAGCCTACAATGAGCAGTTCTTC
CASSRSGAYNEQFF
>TRBV3-1/TRBV3-2|TRBJ1-1|-|TRBD1
TGTGCCAGCAGCCCCAGGGGGCTCACCCGGAGCACTGAAGCTTTCTTT
CASSPRGLTRSTEAFF
>TRBV27|TRBJ1-1|-|-
TGTGCCAGCAGTTTATATAGAGGGATGAACACTGAAGCTTTCTTT
CASSLYRGMNTEAFF
>TRBV7-8|TRBJ1-1|-|TRBD1
TGTGCCAGCAGCCTCCTAACAGGGGGGGGTACTGAAGCTTTCTTT
CASSLLTGGGTEAFF
>TRBV2|TRBJ1-5|-|TRBD1
TGTGCCAGCAGTGTAGGGACAGGGGGAAATCAGCCCCAGCATTTT
CASSVGTGGNQPQHF
>TRBV5-1|TRBJ2-1|-|TRBD2
TGCGCCAGCAGCTTGGGGACTAGCGGGGAGCAGTTCTTC
CASSLGTSGEQFF
>TRBV27|TRBJ2-3|-|-
TGTGCCAGCAGTCCCCGGACAGTCACAGATACGCAGTATTTT
CASSPRTVTDTQYF
>TRBV5-1|TRBJ2-3|-|-
TGCGCCAGCAGCTTGACTTTTTCTAGCACAGATACGCAGTATTTT
CASSLTFSSTDTQYF
>TRBV5-6|TRBJ2-5|-|-
TGTGCCAGCAGCTTGGGGACTACCCTCTGGGAGACCCAGTACTTC
CASSLGTTLWETQYF
>TRBV27|TRBJ2-3|-|-
TGTGCCAGCAGTTCCCTCGGCGCGGGTACAGATACGCAGTATTTT
CASSSLGAGTDTQYF
>TRBV5-3|TRBJ2-7|-|TRBD2
TGTGCCAGAAGGACGACTAGCGGGGACCATTACGAGCAGTACTTC
CARRTTSGDHYEQYF
>TRBV9|TRBJ1-1|-|-
TGTGCCAGCAGCGTCGGACGGTTGAACACTGAAGCTTTCTTT
CASSVGRLNTEAFF
>TRBV7-9|TRBJ2-1|once|TRBD1
TGTGCCAGCAGCAATCGACAGGGAAACAATGAGCAGTTCTTC
CASSNRQGNNEQFF
>TRBV4-1|TRBJ2-3|-|-
TGCGCCAGCAGCCAAGATGGGGATACGCAGTATTTT
CASSQDGDTQYF
>TRBV2|TRBJ1-2|once|-
TGTGCCAGGCGGGGGGGGCTCGAATCGGGTGGCTACACCTTC
CARRGGLESGGYTF
>TRBV11-2|TRBJ2-1|-|-
TGTGCCAGCAGCTTAGCCGGGGATGAGCAGTTCTTC
CASSLAGDEQFF
>TRBV5-8|TRBJ1-5|few|-
TGTGCCAGCAGATCCCTTCTTTTAGGTCAGCCCCAGCATTTT
CASRSLLLGQPQHF
>TRBV4-3|TRBJ1-6|-|TRBD1
TGCGCCAGCAGCCAAGACAAAAAGAGGACAGGGACGAATTCACCCCTCCACTTT
CASSQDKKRTGTNSPLHF
>TRBV11-2|TRBJ2-2|-|TRBD2
TGTGCCAGCAGCGACCGACTAGCGGGGGGGAGCGCCGGGGAGCTGTTTTTT
CASSDRLAGGSAGELFF
>TRBV6-5|TRBJ1-2|-|-
TGTGCCAGCAGTCCCCACGGAGCTAACTATGGCTACACCTTC
CASSPHGANYGYTF
>TRBV5-4|TRBJ2-7|-|TRBD1
TGTGCCAGCAGCCACACCGGGACAGGGGCCTACGAGCAGTACTTC
CASSHTGTGAYEQYF
>TRBV11-2|TRBJ1-1|-|-
TGTGCCAGCAGCTTAGTTCCGGGCCCTGAAGCTTTCTTT
CASSLVPGPEAFF
>TRBV10-3|TRBJ1-1|-|-
TGTGCCATCAGTGAGGAATATAAGGCTTTCTTT
CAISEEYKAFF
>TRBV9|TRBJ2-2|-|-
TGTGCCAGCAGCGTAGTGTCGGCAGGGGAGCTGTTTTTT
CASSVVSAGELFF